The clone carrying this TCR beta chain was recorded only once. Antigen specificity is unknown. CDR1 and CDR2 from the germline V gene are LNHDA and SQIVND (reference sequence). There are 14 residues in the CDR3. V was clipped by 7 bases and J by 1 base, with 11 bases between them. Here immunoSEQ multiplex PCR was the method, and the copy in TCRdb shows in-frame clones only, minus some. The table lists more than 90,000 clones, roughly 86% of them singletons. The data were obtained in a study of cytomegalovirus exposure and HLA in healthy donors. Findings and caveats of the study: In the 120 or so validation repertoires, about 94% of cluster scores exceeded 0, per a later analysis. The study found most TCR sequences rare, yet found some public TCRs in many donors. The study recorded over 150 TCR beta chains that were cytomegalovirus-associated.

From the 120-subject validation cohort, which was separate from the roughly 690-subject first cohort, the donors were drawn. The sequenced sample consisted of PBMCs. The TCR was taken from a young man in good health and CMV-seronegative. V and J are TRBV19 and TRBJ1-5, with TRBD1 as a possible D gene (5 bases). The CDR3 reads CASNPSGSNQPQHF. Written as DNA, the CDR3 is TGTGCCAGTAACCCCTCAGGGAGCAATCAGCCCCAGCATTTT.